A single count supports the clone carrying this T cell receptor beta chain. Its antigen remains unknown. Repertoires were generated with immunoSEQ multiplex PCR, while TCRdb's copy carries only in-frame clones and drops some. Of fewer than 30,000 clones in the sample, about 86% are singletons; the top ten hold roughly 1.1%. The source of the sample is a study of T cells in localized non-small cell lung cancer. General observations from the study: A median of around 60 clones ranked among the top 100 in tumor appeared in adjacent lung. A single tumor region was sequenced, leaving heterogeneity possible. Compared with tumor, uninvolved adjacent lung displayed greater T cell clonality, ranking highest overall. Higher blood T cell density tracked longer overall survival.

The CDR3 spans 15 residues. V shed 5 bases, J shed 1 base, and the junction held 7 bases outside the gene matches. CDR1 is MDHEN and CDR2 is SYDVKM in the germline V gene. The source of this sequence is a woman between 40 and 69 years old with stage I lung adenocarcinoma. The rearrangement uses TRBV28 and TRBJ2-5; 7 bases map to TRBD2. The sequences come from peripheral blood, collected before any cancer treatment. Here the CDR3 reads CASSGSGGGQETQYF. The CDR3 nucleotides read TGTGCCAGCAGTGGGAGTGGGGGGGGCCAAGAGACCCAGTACTTC.